This T cell receptor (beta chain) was identified during a study of T cell responses to AZD1222 COVID-19 vaccine. Turning to this clone: The antigen is unknown.

The CDR3 sequence is 16 residues long. Trimming took 1 base from V and 2 from J, leaving 14 bases between them. The V gene's germline CDR1 is MGHRA and CDR2 YSYEKL. Measured with immunoSEQ multiplex PCR; TCRdb has only the in-frame clones, and not every one. Of about 130,000 clones in the sample, around 86% are singletons; the top ten hold around 20%. Study-level results: At baseline, just a handful of AZD1222 recipients tested seropositive. Distributed over spike, vaccine-associated CD4 TCRs predominated at 160-218 and 743-854. A reported finding is that nearly half of spike-specific TCRs target unmutated variant regions. Females made up more of the donors, who were largely white British, and clonal diversity may have come out too low.

The source is an adult in good health. The chain carries TRBV4-1 and TRBJ1-2, with a tentative D call TRBD1 (5 bases). This specimen consisted of peripheral blood, obtained on day 0 of AZD1222 vaccination. The CDR3 sequence: CASSQGNRPGNYGYTF. DNA of the CDR3: TGCGCCAGCAGCCAAGGGAACAGGCCGGGGAACTATGGCTACACCTTC.